This T cell receptor beta chain was identified during a study of control samples from healthy donors and cancer patients. A few counts support this clone. The repertoire was sequenced with immunoSEQ multiplex PCR; TCRdb's copy has only in-frame clones and lacks some. In the table there are around 22,000 clones, roughly 85% of which are singletons. Trimming took off 4 bases at V and 5 bases at J, with 17 bases between the two ends. This CDR3 has 15 residues. The germline V gene has CDR1 MGHDK and CDR2 SYGVNS. This sequence originates from a man aged 60 to 69 with head and neck cancer. V and J are TRBV25-1 and TRBJ2-5, with D perhaps matching TRBD1 (6 bases). Material for sequencing was PBMCs. The CDR3 spells CASSGPTGWRETQYF. The CDR3 region has the DNA TGTGCCAGCAGTGGCCCCACAGGGTGGCGGGAGACCCAGTACTTC.